Listed here is a single TCR beta chain. Its antigen remains unknown. Noted treatment: about 20 received Ad26.COV2.S at low or high dose, single or two shots; 5 received placebo; per-sample allocation not given. Sampling took place 63 days after the first vaccine or placebo injection. The sample came from a Boston adult aged 18-55 years. Assay used: immunoSEQ multiplex PCR; TCRdb lists only in-frame clones, some missing. The sample consists of about 350,000 clones, 75% to 90% of them appearing once. This sample is part of a study of Ad26.COV2.S vaccination and SARS-CoV-2 variants. Study-wide findings and caveats: Placebo recipients trailed vaccine recipients in spike-specific TCR breadth.

The sample consisted of peripheral blood, taken in a trial of Ad26.COV2.S vaccine versus placebo. The source is a person between 18 and 65 years old who received the Ad26.COV2.S COVID-19 vaccine or a placebo.

The CDR3: CASSDVSKRYEQYF. In DNA, the CDR3 is TGCGCCAGCAGCGACGTTTCAAAACGCTACGAGCAGTACTTC. V and J are TRBV5-1 and TRBJ2-7; D remains unclear. V was trimmed by 4 bases and J by 3 bases, leaving 14 bases between them. Germline CDR1 and CDR2: SGHRS and YFSETQ. There are 14 residues in the CDR3.